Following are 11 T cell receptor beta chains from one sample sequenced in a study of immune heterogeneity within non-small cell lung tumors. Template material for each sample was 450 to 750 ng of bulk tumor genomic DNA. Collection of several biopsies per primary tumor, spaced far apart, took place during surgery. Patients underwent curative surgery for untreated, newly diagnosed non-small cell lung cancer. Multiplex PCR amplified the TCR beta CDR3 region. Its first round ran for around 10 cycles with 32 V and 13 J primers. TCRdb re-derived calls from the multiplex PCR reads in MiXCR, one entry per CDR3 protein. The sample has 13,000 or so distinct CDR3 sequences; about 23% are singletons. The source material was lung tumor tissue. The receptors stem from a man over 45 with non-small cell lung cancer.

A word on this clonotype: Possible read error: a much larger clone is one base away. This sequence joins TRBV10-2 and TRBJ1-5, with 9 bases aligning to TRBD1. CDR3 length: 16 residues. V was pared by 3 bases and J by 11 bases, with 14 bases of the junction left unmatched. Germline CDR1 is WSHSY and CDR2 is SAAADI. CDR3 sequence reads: CASSDGTGSNKQTQHF. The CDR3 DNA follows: TGCGCCAGCAGTGATGGGACAGGGAGCAACAAACAGACCCAGCATTTT.

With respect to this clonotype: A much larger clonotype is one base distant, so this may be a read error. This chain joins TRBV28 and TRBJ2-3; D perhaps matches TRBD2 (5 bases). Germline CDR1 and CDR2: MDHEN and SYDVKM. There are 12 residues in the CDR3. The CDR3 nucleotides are TGTGTCAGCAAGGACTCCACAGATACGCAGTATTTT. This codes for CVSKDSTDTQYF.

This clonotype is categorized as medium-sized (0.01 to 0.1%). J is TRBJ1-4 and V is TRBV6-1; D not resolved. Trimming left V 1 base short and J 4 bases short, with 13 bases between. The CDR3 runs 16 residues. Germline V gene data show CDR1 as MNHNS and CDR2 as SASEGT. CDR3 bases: TGTGCCAGCAGTGAAGTTCTGGGAAGATATAATGAAAAACTGTTTTTT. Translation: CASSEVLGRYNEKLFF.

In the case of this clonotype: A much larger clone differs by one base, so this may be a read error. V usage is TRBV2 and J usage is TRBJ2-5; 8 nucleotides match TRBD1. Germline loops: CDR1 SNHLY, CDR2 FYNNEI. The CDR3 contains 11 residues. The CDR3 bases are TGTGCCAGCGACAGGGGTGAGACCCATTACTTC. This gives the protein CASDRGETHYF.

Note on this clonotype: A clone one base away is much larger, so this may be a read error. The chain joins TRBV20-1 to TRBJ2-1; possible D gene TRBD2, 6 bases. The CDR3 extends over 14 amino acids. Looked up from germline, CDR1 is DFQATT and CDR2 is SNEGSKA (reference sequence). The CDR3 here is CGAPSPAGRNEQFF. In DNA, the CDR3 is TGCGGTGCTCCCTCCCCGGCGGGACGGAATGAGCAGTTCTTC.

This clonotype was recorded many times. For the CDR3, the DNA is TGTGCCAGCTCAGGCCAGCGGGAGGTAACGCTGAGCTCCTACAATGAGCAGTTCTTC. Translating it yields CASSGQREVTLSSYNEQFF. This chain links TRBV6-1 with TRBJ2-1, with 9 bases fitting TRBD2. After removal of 8 bases from V and 0 bases from J, the junction contained 17 bases not matched to a gene. Germline loops: CDR1 MNHNS, CDR2 SASEGT. There are 19 residues in the CDR3.

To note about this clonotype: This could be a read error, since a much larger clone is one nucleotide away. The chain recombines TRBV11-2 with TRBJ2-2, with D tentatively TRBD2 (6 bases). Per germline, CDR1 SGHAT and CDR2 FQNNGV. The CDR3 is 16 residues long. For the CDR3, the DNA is TGTGCCAGCACCTTATTTCTCGGGGGGAACACCGGGGAGCTGTTTTTT. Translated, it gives CASTLFLGGNTGELFF.

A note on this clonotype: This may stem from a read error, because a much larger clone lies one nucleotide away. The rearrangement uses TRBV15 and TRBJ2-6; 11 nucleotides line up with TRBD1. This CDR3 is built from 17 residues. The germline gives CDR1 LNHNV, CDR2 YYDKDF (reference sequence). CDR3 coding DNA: TGTGCCAACAGCTTAGGACAGGGGGCGCCTGGGGCCAACGTCCTGACTTTC. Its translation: CANSLGQGAPGANVLTF.

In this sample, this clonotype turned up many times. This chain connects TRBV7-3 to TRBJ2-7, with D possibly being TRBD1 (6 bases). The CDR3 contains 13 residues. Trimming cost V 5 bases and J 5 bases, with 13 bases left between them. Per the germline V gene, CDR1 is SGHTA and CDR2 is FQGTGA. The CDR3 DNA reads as TGTGCCAGCAGCCGGGACAATAACGACGAGCAGTACTTC. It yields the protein CASSRDNNDEQYF.

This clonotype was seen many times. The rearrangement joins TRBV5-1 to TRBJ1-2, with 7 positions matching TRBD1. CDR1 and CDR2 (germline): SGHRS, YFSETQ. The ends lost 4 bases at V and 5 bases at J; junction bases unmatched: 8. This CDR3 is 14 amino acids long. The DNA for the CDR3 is TGCGCCAGCAGCCCAGGGACAGTCATGTATGGCTACACCTTC. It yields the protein CASSPGTVMYGYTF.

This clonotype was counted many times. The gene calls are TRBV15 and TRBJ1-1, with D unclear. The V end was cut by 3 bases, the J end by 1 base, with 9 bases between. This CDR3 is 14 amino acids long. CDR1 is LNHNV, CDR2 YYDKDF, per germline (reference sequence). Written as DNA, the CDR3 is TGTGCCACCAGCAGTTCTTACGGGAACACTGAAGCTTTCTTT. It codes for CATSSSYGNTEAFF.